The present T cell receptor (beta chain) was sequenced within a study of T cell clonotyping in hematopoietic cell transplantation. CDR1 and CDR2 (germline): GTSNPN, SVGIG (reference sequence). V dropped 0 bases and J dropped 0 bases, with 11 bases sitting between them. The CDR3 consists of 16 residues. With regard to this clone: Its antigen is not known.

Whole-study findings and limits: Recipient TCR diversity dropped after transplant; expanded clonotypes rose from day 30 to 180.

The protocol was immunoSEQ multiplex PCR, while the TCRdb copy is restricted to in-frame clones and leaves out a portion. The data show roughly 30,000 clones, over 65% seen once. Time point denoted: recipient sample about 28 days before transplant, after cytoreduction. The chain couples TRBV30 to TRBJ1-4, with a possible D match to TRBD1 (6 bases). The source of this sequence is a woman aged 25 to 39 with chronic myeloid leukemia. Some clones in this sample may be carry-over from other donors' samples. Material: peripheral blood mononuclear cells, obtained before stem cell transplant. In DNA form, the CDR3 reads TGTGCCTGGAGTGTGGGGACACTGGCAACTAATGAAAAACTGTTTTTT. Translating gives CAWSVGTLATNEKLFF.